Listed here is a single TCR beta chain. Its antigen is unidentified. The length of the CDR3 is 12 residues. The V end lost 1 base, the J end lost 6 bases, and 4 bases lay between the germline ends. Germline CDR1 LNHDA, CDR2 SQIVND (reference sequence). The source of the sample is a study of OX40 agonist ivuxolimab in advanced cancers. Study in general: The patients received ivuxolimab by intravenous route every 2 weeks at 0.01 to 10 mg/kg. Having had anti-PD-1, anti-PD-L1 or anti-CTLA-4 therapy before was allowed, and around 39% had some. Findings of the study overall: Normalized T-cell clonal expansion was also low in some nonresponders. Clones of CD4+ and CD8+ blood T cells grew by week 6 at doses of 0.1 to 3.0 mg/kg.

The repertoire was sequenced with immunoSEQ multiplex PCR; TCRdb's copy has only in-frame clones and lacks some. Of 40,000 or so clones detected, roughly 85% appear once; the ten largest clones hold around 20%. Sequenced material: CD4+ or CD8+ T cells sorted from blood, taken in a trial of the OX40 agonist ivuxolimab. The J gene is TRBJ2-4, the V gene TRBV19; unclear D gene. The TCR was taken from an adult with an advanced solid tumor such as melanoma, head and neck, liver or kidney cancer. CDR3 sequence: CASSIGSNIQYF. The CDR3 bases are TGTGCCAGTAGTATAGGGTCAAACATTCAGTACTTC.